What follows are 23 T cell receptor beta chains derived from one specimen sequenced in a study of vaccination and CD4 T cells after COVID-19. The study sequenced cultured CD4+ T cell DNA using the Oncomine TCR Beta short-read assay. TCRdb ran MiXCR on the PCR reads and lists one entry per CDR3 protein. The profile covers roughly 12,000 distinct CDR3 sequences, with over 60% appearing a single time and just over 7% taken by the ten largest. Treatment reported: roughly 10-day PBMC culture with coronavirus spike peptide pools or control peptides (ViraFEST assay). These receptors' targets are unknown. The sample in question was CD4+ T cells from blood, cultured in vitro, obtained before SARS-CoV-2 vaccination. These receptors originate from a human donor who had recovered from COVID-19.

V and J are TRBV19 and TRBJ1-5; D unresolved. The CDR3 contains 15 residues. Per germline, CDR1 LNHDA and CDR2 SQIVND (reference sequence). Trimming stripped 6 bases from V and 3 bases from J, with 15 bases between. The CDR3 spells CASSWGEFPNQPQHF. The DNA of the CDR3 is TGTGCCAGTAGCTGGGGTGAATTCCCCAATCAGCCCCAGCATTTT.

The rearrangement uses TRBV20-1 and TRBJ1-5; 9 bases fit TRBD1. The CDR3 is made up of 18 amino acids. Germline CDR1 reads DFQATT; CDR2 reads SNEGSKA (reference sequence). V was pared by 5 bases and J by 7 bases, with 21 bases of the junction left unmatched. The CDR3 region is CSAVPGTGIFAYRQPQHF. The CDR3 DNA sequence: TGCAGTGCTGTACCCGGGACAGGGATTTTTGCCTATCGACAGCCCCAGCATTTT.

The chain joins TRBV19 to TRBJ2-5, with D tentatively TRBD2 (5 bases). Trimming removed 6 bases at V and 4 bases at J, with 9 bases between. This CDR3 is 12 amino acids long. The germline gives CDR1 LNHDA, CDR2 SQIVND (reference sequence). The chain's CDR3 is CASRAGGETQYF. The CDR3 region has the DNA TGTGCCAGTAGGGCCGGAGGAGAGACCCAGTACTTC.

The J gene is TRBJ2-7, the V gene TRBV20-1; TRBD2 matches at 9 bases. The ends lost 3 bases at V and 5 bases at J; junction bases unmatched: 8. Germline assignment: CDR1 DFQATT and CDR2 SNEGSKA (reference sequence). CDR3 length: 14 residues. The CDR3 reads CSASGPSGIHEQYF. The CDR3 nucleotides are TGCAGTGCTAGTGGTCCTAGCGGGATCCACGAGCAGTACTTC.

This clonotype turned up a few times. The chain uses TRBV20-1 and TRBJ1-6; 11 bases agree with TRBD1. This CDR3 has 18 residues. Germline V lookup: CDR1 DFQATT, CDR2 SNEGSKA (reference sequence). V shed 2 bases and J 5 bases; nucleotides not matched to a gene: 11. CDR3 protein: CSARYPGQGVVDNSPLHF. CDR3 nucleotide sequence: TGCAGTGCTAGATATCCGGGACAGGGGGTTGTAGATAATTCACCCCTCCACTTT.

The chain is built from TRBV20-1 and TRBJ1-1, with D tentatively TRBD1 (5 bases). Germline V gene lookup returns CDR1 DFQATT and CDR2 SNEGSKA (reference sequence). There are 13 residues in the CDR3. Deletions cut 3 bases from V and 10 bases from J, with 18 bases between. The CDR3 nucleotides are TGCAGTGCTAGGGGGCCCATTGACGAGGGAGCTTTCTTT. It encodes CSARGPIDEGAFF.

The chain joins TRBV6-1 to TRBJ1-2; 10 bases are shared with TRBD1. Germline V gene data show CDR1 as MNHNS and CDR2 as SASEGT. J was trimmed by 6 bases and V by 4 bases; bases with no gene match: 5. CDR3 length equals 14 residues. The CDR3 DNA sequence: TGTGCCAGCAGTGGCCGGGACAGGGGTAATGGCTACACCTTC. Amino acids: CASSGRDRGNGYTF.

The chain joins TRBV28 to TRBJ1-2; TRBD1 aligns across 7 bases. Germline CDR1 is MDHEN and CDR2 is SYDVKM. V lost 5 bases and J lost 0; bases outside the gene matches: 3. The CDR3 spans 14 residues. The DNA of the CDR3 is TGTGCCAGCAGTCCCGACAGGGCTAACTATGGCTACACCTTC. Translation: CASSPDRANYGYTF.

The chain carries TRBV28 and TRBJ1-5; 7 bases match TRBD1. The CDR3 length is 20 residues. The ends lost 1 base at V and 2 bases at J; junction bases unmatched: 17. Germline values: CDR1 MDHEN, CDR2 SYDVKM. Here the CDR3 reads CASSLFQGVSGGSGNQPQHF. CDR3 nucleotide sequence: TGTGCCAGCAGTTTATTCCAGGGGGTATCAGGTGGGTCGGGCAATCAGCCCCAGCATTTT.

The table lists this clonotype with a count of one. The chain joins TRBV20-1 to TRBJ2-2; D may correspond to TRBD1 or TRBD2 (5 bases each). The CDR3 runs to 15 residues. In germline, CDR1 is DFQATT, CDR2 SNEGSKA (reference sequence). Trimming pared 6 bases from V and 0 bases from J, leaving 14 bases between. CDR3 in DNA: TGCAGTGCGACCCCCTGGGACGCGAACACCGGGGAGCTGTTTTTT. Protein sequence: CSATPWDANTGELFF.

This chain links TRBV18 with TRBJ2-7; TRBD1 or TRBD2 may be the D gene (5 bases each). The length of the CDR3 is 16 residues. Looked up from germline, CDR1 is KGHSH and CDR2 is LQKENI. V was clipped by 6 bases and J by 1 base, with 19 bases between them. CDR3 nucleotides: TGTGCCAGCTCGCAATTTACCGGGACGGCTTCCTACGAGCAGTACTTC. Amino acid sequence: CASSQFTGTASYEQYF.

This sequence joins TRBV20-1 and TRBJ1-6; possible D gene TRBD1, 5 bases. The germline V gene encodes CDR1 DFQATT and CDR2 SNEGSKA (reference sequence). This CDR3 region has 15 residues. Trimming pared 3 bases from V and 9 bases from J, leaving 18 bases between. The DNA of the CDR3 is TGCAGTGCTAGGGACCGCGGGGACTCGGGTTCACCCCTCCACTTT. Its protein is CSARDRGDSGSPLHF.

This sequence joins TRBV20-1 and TRBJ1-2, with D possibly matching TRBD1 (5 bases). Looked up from germline, CDR1 is DFQATT and CDR2 is SNEGSKA (reference sequence). Between the trimmed V and J ends, which lost 3 bases and 8 bases, there was a span of 13 bases. The CDR3 is 12 residues long. The CDR3 loop reads CSASRGAGGYTF. In DNA, the CDR3 is TGCAGTGCTAGTAGGGGCGCAGGAGGCTACACCTTC.

The chain uses TRBV7-9 and TRBJ2-3; D is unresolved. The germline V gene encodes CDR1 SEHNR and CDR2 FQNEAQ (reference sequence). V was cut by 1 base and J by 2 bases, with 7 bases left in between. This CDR3 comprises 14 residues. Here the CDR3 DNA reads TGTGCCAGCAGCTTAGGCCGGACCACAGATACGCAGTATTTT. As protein: CASSLGRTTDTQYF.

This chain links TRBV28 with TRBJ1-5, with TRBD1 as a possible D gene (5 bases). V shed 6 bases and J shed 10 bases, with 16 bases lying between them. This CDR3 region has 13 residues. From germline, CDR1 is MDHEN and CDR2 SYDVKM. The CDR3 DNA sequence: TGTGCCAGCAGCACGGGGCGAAGGGGCCCCCAGCATTTT. Translating it yields CASSTGRRGPQHF.

This clonotype has more than one count but fewer than ten. V usage is TRBV6-1 and J usage is TRBJ1-5; possibly TRBD1 for D (5 bases). The germline V and J ends were trimmed by 9 bases and 3 bases, with 12 bases remaining between them. Germline V gene lookup returns CDR1 MNHNS and CDR2 SASEGT. The CDR3 extends over 13 amino acids. The chain's CDR3 is CASQSGINQPQHF. CDR3 DNA sequence: TGTGCCAGTCAATCAGGGATCAATCAGCCCCAGCATTTT.

This clonotype came up a few times. The V gene is TRBV12-3 or TRBV12-4, the J gene TRBJ1-1; 8 positions agree with TRBD1. V lost 6 bases and J lost 5; bases outside the gene matches: 8. The CDR3 length is 14 residues. The CDR3 DNA is TGTGCCAGCAGCCCAAGGACAGGGTTTACTGAAGCTTTCTTT. This gives the protein CASSPRTGFTEAFF.

This chain links TRBV28 with TRBJ2-7, with D possibly called TRBD1 or TRBD2 (5 bases each). The CDR3 is 13 residues long. Germline values: CDR1 MDHEN, CDR2 SYDVKM. V dropped 6 bases and J dropped 2 bases, with 11 bases sitting between them. CDR3 in amino acids: CASRGDGAYEQYF. The DNA for the CDR3 is TGTGCCAGCAGGGGGGACGGAGCCTACGAGCAGTACTTC.

The chain couples TRBV18 to TRBJ2-2; D unresolved. The V gene lost 2 bases and the J gene lost 6 bases, with 7 bases spanning the gap. Germline CDR1 KGHSH, CDR2 LQKENI. The CDR3 runs 13 residues. The CDR3, as DNA: TGTGCCAGCTCACCAAGCTGGGCCGGGGAGCTGTTTTTT. Its protein is CASSPSWAGELFF. The full variable domain, completed using reference TRBV18 and TRBJ2-2, is NAGVMQNPRHLVRRRGQEARLRCSPMKGHSHVYWYRQLPEEGLKFMVYLQKENIIDESGMPKERFSAEFPKEGPSILRIQQVVRGDSAAYFCASSPSWAGELFFGEGSRLTVL.

The genes are TRBV2 and TRBJ1-2; tentative D call: TRBD1 (6 bases). CDR3 length: 16 residues. From germline, CDR1 is SNHLY and CDR2 FYNNEI. V lost 3 bases and J lost 5, with 19 bases in between. The CDR3 coding sequence is TGTGCCAGCAGTGACGGATACAGGGCGAATCCATATGGCTACACCTTC. This codes for CASSDGYRANPYGYTF.

The rearrangement joins TRBV7-3 to TRBJ2-7; 8 nucleotides align to TRBD2. V shed 5 bases and J 0 bases; nucleotides not matched to a gene: 3. CDR1 SGHTA and CDR2 FQGTGA come from the germline V gene. CDR3 size: 14 residues. CDR3 sequence: CASSRGGSSYEQYF. CDR3 coding DNA: TGTGCCAGCAGCCGGGGGGGCAGCTCCTACGAGCAGTACTTC.

The J gene is TRBJ1-6, the V gene TRBV7-2, with D perhaps matching TRBD1 (6 bases). CDR3 size: 14 residues. Germline values: CDR1 SGHTA, CDR2 FQGNSA. With 1 base removed from V and 13 bases from J, the gap between germline ends came to 14 bases. The CDR3 nucleotides are TGTGCCAGCAGCTTAGACGGCTCGGGGGCCCCCCTCCACTTT. Translation gives CASSLDGSGAPLHF.

The rearrangement uses TRBV15 and TRBJ2-2, with D hard to call. Trimming left V 0 bases short and J 4 bases short, with 15 bases between. This CDR3 has 17 amino acids. CDR1 is LNHNV and CDR2 is YYDKDF in the germline V gene (reference sequence). The CDR3 protein is CATSRDPPGSGTGELFF. The DNA for the CDR3 is TGTGCCACCAGCAGAGATCCCCCGGGTTCGGGCACCGGGGAGCTGTTTTTT.